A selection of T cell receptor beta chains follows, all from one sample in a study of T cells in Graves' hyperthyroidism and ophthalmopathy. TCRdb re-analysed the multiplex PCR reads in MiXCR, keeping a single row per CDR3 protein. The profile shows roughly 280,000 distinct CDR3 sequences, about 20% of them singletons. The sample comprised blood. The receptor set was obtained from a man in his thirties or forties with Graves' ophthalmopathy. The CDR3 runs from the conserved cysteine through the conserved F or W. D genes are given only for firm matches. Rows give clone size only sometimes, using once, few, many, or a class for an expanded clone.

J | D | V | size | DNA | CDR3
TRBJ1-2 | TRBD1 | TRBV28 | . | TGTGCCAGCAGAAGGACAGGGGGTCGTGCGGGGGGCTACACCTTC | CASRRTGGRAGGYTF
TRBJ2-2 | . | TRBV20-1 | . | TGCAGTGCTAGAGATGCGGGGTCGACCGGGGAGCTGTTTTTT | CSARDAGSTGELFF
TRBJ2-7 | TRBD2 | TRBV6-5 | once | TGTGCCAGCAGTTACCTCAAACCGGGACTAGCGGGAGTCTACTCCTACGAGCAGTACTTC | CASSYLKPGLAGVYSYEQYF
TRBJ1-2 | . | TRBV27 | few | TGTGCCAGCAGTAAATGGACCGAGAACTATGGCTACACCTTC | CASSKWTENYGYTF
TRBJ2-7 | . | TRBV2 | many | TGTGCCAGCAGTACCGGGGGACCCTACGAGCAGTACTTC | CASSTGGPYEQYF
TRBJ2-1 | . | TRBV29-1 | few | TGCAGCGTTGAGAGACCCGTACCTCATGAGCAGTTCTTC | CSVERPVPHEQFF
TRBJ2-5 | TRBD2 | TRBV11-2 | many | TGTGCCAGCAGCCTCACCGGGACTAGCGGAGGCGGGCAAGAGACCCAGTACTTC | CASSLTGTSGGGQETQYF
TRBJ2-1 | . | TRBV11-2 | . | TGTGCCAGCAGCTTCCTTATAACGGGGGACAGTAGCTCCTACAATGAGCAGTTCTTC | CASSFLITGDSSSYNEQFF
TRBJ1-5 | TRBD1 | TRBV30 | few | TGTGCCTGGAGTGCGGGGACAGGGGAGAGGCAGCCCCAGCATTTT | CAWSAGTGERQPQHF
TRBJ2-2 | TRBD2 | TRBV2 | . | TGTGCCGGGAGCGGGGCCGCGAACACCGGGGAGCTGTTTTTT | CAGSGAANTGELFF
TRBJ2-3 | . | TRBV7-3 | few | TGTGCCAGCAGCTTAATTCCAGGGACTGGCACAGATACGCAGTATTTT | CASSLIPGTGTDTQYF
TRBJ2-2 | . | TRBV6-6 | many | TGTGCCAGCAGTTCCCGCGGAGGGCCCATCACCGGGGAGCTGTTTTTT | CASSSRGGPITGELFF
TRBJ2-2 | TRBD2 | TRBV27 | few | TGTGCCAGCAGTTTTAGCGGGAGAACAGATCCCGGGGAGCTGTTTTTT | CASSFSGRTDPGELFF